The rows below give T cell receptor beta chains drawn from one sample of a study of cytomegalovirus exposure and HLA in healthy donors. Some clones are missing from TCRdb's copy, which holds only in-frame ones; the method was immunoSEQ multiplex PCR. The sample comprises about 120,000 clones, more than 75% of which are singletons, and 2% to 2.5% rests with the top ten. Material: PBMCs. Receptor source: a woman in her twenties or thirties in good health and CMV-seronegative. Both conserved end residues are part of each CDR3. A D gene is named only where the DNA matches it firmly.

v_call	d_call	j_call	cdr3_aa
TRBV18	TRBD1	TRBJ1-4	CASSPTGDRPNEKLFF
TRBV30	-	TRBJ1-3	CAWSVQGVVSGNTIYF
TRBV6-5	TRBD1	TRBJ1-1	CASSYRDRPNTEAFF
TRBV6-5	TRBD1	TRBJ2-2	CASSPWTGNTGELFF
TRBV7-9	-	TRBJ1-3	CASSWDKAGNTIYF
TRBV5-1	-	TRBJ2-5	CASSLNEVALGETQYF
TRBV11-3	-	TRBJ2-2	CASSASDSNTGELFF
TRBV6-6	-	TRBJ1-1	CASSYSTAVNTEAFF
TRBV10-1	-	TRBJ2-4	CASEGGGKNIQYF
TRBV10-3	-	TRBJ2-2	CAISESGAAPYTGELFF
TRBV6-1	TRBD1	TRBJ1-2	CASSTTGTNYGYTF
TRBV15	-	TRBJ1-1	CATSRDLTGVGGEAFF
TRBV30	-	TRBJ2-7	CAWKIQAHEQYF
TRBV27	-	TRBJ2-3	CASSSLIRQAENTQYF
TRBV6-6	TRBD2	TRBJ2-1	CASRLRGSGGSNEQFF
TRBV25-1	TRBD1	TRBJ1-2	CASSMGQSTRYNYGYTF
TRBV5-1	TRBD2	TRBJ2-5	CASSPPGGGAQETQYF
TRBV6-1	TRBD1	TRBJ1-4	CASSEGTGYEKLFF
TRBV7-3	TRBD1	TRBJ1-2	CASSLRSGDRDYGYTF
TRBV30	-	TRBJ1-2	CAWSSTGAYGYTF
TRBV9	TRBD2	TRBJ2-5	CASSVRAGGSETQYF
TRBV4-1	TRBD1	TRBJ1-5	CASSQTAGTGYYSNQPQHF
TRBV7-7	TRBD1	TRBJ2-2	CASSATGITGELFF
TRBV7-2	TRBD1	TRBJ1-1	CASSFAYRGRLTEAFF
TRBV19	TRBD1	TRBJ2-2	CASSIGTGLIGELFF
TRBV30	TRBD2	TRBJ2-1	CAWSRGLATENEQFF
TRBV18	-	TRBJ1-1	CASSPPEGRTEAFF
TRBV5-1	TRBD1	TRBJ2-7	CASSLGDRADEQYF
TRBV5-1	TRBD1	TRBJ2-7	CASSFDRGSNEQYF
TRBV7-2	-	TRBJ2-5	CASSLAGDRQETQYF
TRBV9	TRBD2	TRBJ2-5	CASSVESSGGHRQETQYF
TRBV5-4	-	TRBJ1-5	CASSEGGSGNQPQHF
TRBV11-2	-	TRBJ2-3	CASSLDPGTQYF
TRBV7-2	TRBD2	TRBJ2-5	CASSSLWTSGEETQYF
TRBV15	TRBD2	TRBJ2-7	CATSFTSGGDEQYF
TRBV27	TRBD1	TRBJ1-2	CASRAGGYGYTF